The 12 T cell receptor beta chains below come from one sample, sequenced in a study of T cell repertoires in cytomegalovirus infection. The antigens for these receptors are not known. From the reads, TCRdb called clonotypes with MiXCR, one entry per CDR3 protein. Found here are some 20,000 distinct CDR3 sequences, about 40% of them singletons; the top ten hold approximately 93%. This specimen was CD8+ T cells from cultured PBMCs, taken from culture after CMV antigen stimulation. These receptors all come from a human donor in good health (CMV status not recorded). Some clones in this sample may be carry-over from other donors' samples.

The chain carries TRBV12-3 or TRBV12-4 and TRBJ1-2; possible D gene TRBD1, 6 bases. The CDR3 is 18 residues long. The germline V and J ends were trimmed by 3 bases and 1 base, with 21 bases remaining between them. DNA of the CDR3: TGTGCCAGCAGTTTGGCACTGGGGGATTCAGGGGATAACTATGGCTACACCTTC. Encoded protein: CASSLALGDSGDNYGYTF.

At least ten counts were recorded for this clonotype. The CDR3, as DNA: TGTGCCAGCAGGGTGGACAGCTCCTACGAGCAGTACTTC. This sequence encodes CASRVDSSYEQYF. J is TRBJ2-7 and V is TRBV2, with a tentative D call TRBD1 (6 bases). The CDR3 runs 13 residues. Germline V lookup: CDR1 SNHLY, CDR2 FYNNEI. V was pared by 6 bases and J by 0 bases, with 9 bases between. Full variable domain (rest looked up from reference TRBV2 and TRBJ2-7): EPEVTQTPSHQVTQMGQEVILRCVPISNHLYFYWYRQILGQKVEFLVSFYNNEISEKSEIFDDQFSVERPDGSNFTLKIRSTKLEDSAMYFCASRVDSSYEQYFGPGTRLTVT.

This clonotype came up a few times. The genes are TRBV19 and TRBJ2-2; the D gene is possibly TRBD2 (6 bases). V dropped 8 bases and J dropped 5 bases, with 18 bases sitting between them. Germline V gives CDR1 LNHDA, CDR2 SQIVND (reference sequence). The CDR3 length is 15 residues. DNA for the CDR3: TGTGCCAGTGGGTCCCGGAGGGCCGAAACCGGGGAGCTGTTTTTT. As protein: CASGSRRAETGELFF.

The chain couples TRBV28 to TRBJ1-5; possibly TRBD1 for D (5 bases). CDR1 and CDR2 from the germline V gene are MDHEN and SYDVKM. This CDR3 region has 15 residues. Trimming stripped 5 bases from V and 1 base from J, with 12 bases between. Here the CDR3 DNA reads TGTGCCAGCAGTCGCGTCGGGGCCAGCAATCAGCCCCAGCATTTT. It codes for CASSRVGASNQPQHF.

This clonotype was counted only a few times. The V and J genes are TRBV15 and TRBJ2-4, with D hard to call. Germline CDR1 reads LNHNV; CDR2 reads YYDKDF (reference sequence). V lost 1 base and J 7 bases, leaving 20 bases between the germline ends. The CDR3 runs to 17 residues. CDR3 protein: CATSRVPRDPGMNIQYF. The CDR3 DNA reads TGTGCCACCAGCAGAGTACCTAGGGATCCAGGCATGAACATTCAGTACTTC.

This clonotype was counted a few times. The chain is built from TRBV6-2 or TRBV6-3 and TRBJ2-7; D unclear. The CDR3 loop spans 12 amino acids. Germline CDR1 MNHEY, CDR2 SVGEGT. The V and J ends lost 2 bases and 2 bases respectively, with 4 bases between them. The CDR3 protein is CASSYEAYEQYF. In DNA form, the CDR3 reads TGTGCCAGCAGTTACGAGGCCTACGAGCAGTACTTC.

The sample holds a few counts of this clonotype. The chain joins TRBV7-2 to TRBJ2-1; D remains unclear. From germline, CDR1 is SGHTA and CDR2 FQGNSA. This CDR3 is 14 amino acids long. Trimming took off 5 bases at V and 6 bases at J, with 14 bases between the two ends. CDR3: CASSPEQSFNEQFF. The CDR3 DNA reads as TGTGCCAGCAGCCCCGAACAGAGTTTCAATGAGCAGTTCTTC.

CDR3 sequence reads: CASSHRGRLSYEQYF. The CDR3, as DNA: TGTGCCAGCAGCCATAGAGGCAGGCTCTCCTACGAGCAGTACTTC. This chain links TRBV3-1 with TRBJ2-7; D unresolved. Germline lookup yields CDR1 LGHDT and CDR2 YNNKEL (reference sequence). This CDR3 is built from 15 residues. Between the trimmed V and J ends, which lost 3 bases and 0 bases, there was a span of 12 bases.

The chain employs TRBV14 and TRBJ1-2; D unclear. Germline loops: CDR1 SGHDN, CDR2 FVKESK. The V end was cut by 0 bases, the J end by 7 bases, with 12 bases between. The CDR3 consists of 14 residues. CDR3 in DNA: TGTGCCAGCAGCCAAGAGGCGGGTTCGGTTGGCTACACCTTC. Translated, it gives CASSQEAGSVGYTF. Together with reference TRBV14 and TRBJ1-2, the CDR3 gives the full variable domain: EAGVTQFPSHSVIEKGQTVTLRCDPISGHDNLYWYRRVMGKEIKFLLHFVKESKQDESGMPNNRFLAERTGGTYSTLKVQPAELEDSGVYFCASSQEAGSVGYTFGSGTRLTVV.

This clonotype was seen a handful of times. The chain joins TRBV7-9 to TRBJ2-6; 9 bases match TRBD1. J gave up 1 base and V 5 bases, and 9 bases lay outside the gene matches. Germline V gene sequence: CDR1 SEHNR, CDR2 FQNEAQ (reference sequence). This CDR3 spans 18 amino acids. CDR3 coding DNA: TGTGCCAGCAGCCCGAGGACAGGGGTAAAATCTGGGGCCAACGTCCTGACTTTC. It codes for CASSPRTGVKSGANVLTF. The whole variable domain, remainder taken from reference TRBV7-9 and TRBJ2-6, is DTGVSQNPRHKITKRGQNVTFRCDPISEHNRLYWYRQTLGQGPEFLTYFQNEAQLEKSRLLSDRFSAERPKGSFSTLEIQRTEQGDSAMYLCASSPRTGVKSGANVLTFGAGSRLTVL.

This clonotype was picked up a small number of times. V and J are TRBV27 and TRBJ2-7; TRBD1 is a possible D gene (6 bases). Germline V gene lookup returns CDR1 MNHEY and CDR2 SMNVEV (reference sequence). Trimming removed 4 bases from V and 2 bases from J, with 9 bases in between. The CDR3 sequence is 13 residues long. This CDR3 is CASSSGQTYEQYF. The CDR3 nucleotides read TGTGCCAGCAGTTCTGGACAGACCTACGAGCAGTACTTC.

This clonotype was counted only a few times. The chain has TRBV6-5 and TRBJ2-2; possible D gene TRBD2, 6 bases. Germline CDR1 reads MNHEY; CDR2 reads SVGAGI. The V and J ends lost 2 bases and 6 bases respectively, with 10 bases between them. This CDR3 contains 14 residues. CDR3 protein: CASSYRRGPGELFF. The CDR3 nucleotides read TGTGCCAGCAGTTACCGGCGGGGCCCCGGGGAGCTGTTTTTT.